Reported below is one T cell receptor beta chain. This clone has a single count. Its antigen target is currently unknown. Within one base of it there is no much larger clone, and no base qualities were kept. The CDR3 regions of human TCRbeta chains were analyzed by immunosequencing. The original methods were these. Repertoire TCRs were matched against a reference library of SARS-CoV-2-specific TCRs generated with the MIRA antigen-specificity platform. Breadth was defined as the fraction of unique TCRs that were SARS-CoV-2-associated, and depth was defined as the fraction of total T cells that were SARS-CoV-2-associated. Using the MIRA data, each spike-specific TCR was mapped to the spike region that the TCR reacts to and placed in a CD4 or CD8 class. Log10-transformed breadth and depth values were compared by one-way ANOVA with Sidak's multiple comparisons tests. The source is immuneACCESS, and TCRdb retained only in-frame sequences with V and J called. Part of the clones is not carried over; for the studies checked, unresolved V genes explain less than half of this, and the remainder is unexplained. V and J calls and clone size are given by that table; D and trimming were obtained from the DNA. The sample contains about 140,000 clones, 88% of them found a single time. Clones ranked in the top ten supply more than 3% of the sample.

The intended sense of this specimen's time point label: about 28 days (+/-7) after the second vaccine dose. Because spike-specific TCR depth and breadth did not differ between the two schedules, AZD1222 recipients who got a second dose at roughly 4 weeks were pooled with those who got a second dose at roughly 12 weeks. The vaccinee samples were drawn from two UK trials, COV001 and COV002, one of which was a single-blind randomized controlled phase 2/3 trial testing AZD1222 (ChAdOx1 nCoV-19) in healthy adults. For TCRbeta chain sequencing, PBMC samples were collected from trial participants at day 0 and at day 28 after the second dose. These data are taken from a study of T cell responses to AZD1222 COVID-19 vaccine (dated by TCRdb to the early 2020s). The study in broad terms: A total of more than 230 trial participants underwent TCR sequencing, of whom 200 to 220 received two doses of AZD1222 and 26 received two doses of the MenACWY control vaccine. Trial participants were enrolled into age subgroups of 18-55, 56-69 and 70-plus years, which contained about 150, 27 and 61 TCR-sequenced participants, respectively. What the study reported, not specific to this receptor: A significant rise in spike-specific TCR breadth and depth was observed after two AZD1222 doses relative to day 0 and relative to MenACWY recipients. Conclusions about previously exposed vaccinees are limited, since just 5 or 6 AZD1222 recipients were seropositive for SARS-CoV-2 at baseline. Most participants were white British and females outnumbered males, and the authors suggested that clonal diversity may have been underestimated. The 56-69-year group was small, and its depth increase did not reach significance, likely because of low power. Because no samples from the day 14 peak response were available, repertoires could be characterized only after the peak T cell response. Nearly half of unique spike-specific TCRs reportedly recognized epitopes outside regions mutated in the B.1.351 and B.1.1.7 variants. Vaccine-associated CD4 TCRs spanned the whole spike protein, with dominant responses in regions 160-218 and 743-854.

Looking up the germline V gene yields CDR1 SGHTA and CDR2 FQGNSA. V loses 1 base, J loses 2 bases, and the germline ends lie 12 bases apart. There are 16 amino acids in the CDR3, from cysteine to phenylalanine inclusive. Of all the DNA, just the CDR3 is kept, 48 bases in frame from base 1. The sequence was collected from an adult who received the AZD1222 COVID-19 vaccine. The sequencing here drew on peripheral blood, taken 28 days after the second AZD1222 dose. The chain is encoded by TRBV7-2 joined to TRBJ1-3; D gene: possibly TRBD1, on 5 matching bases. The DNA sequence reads TGTGCCAGCAGCTTAGTCGGCCTGGGGGCTGGAAACACCATATATTTT. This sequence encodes CASSLVGLGAGNTIYF.